The source of this T cell receptor beta chain is a study of siplizumab effects on memory and regulatory T cells. Study-wide results and limits: Whether proliferating Tregs in siplizumab cultures suppress was not functionally confirmed. Major contributors to the alloresponse seemed to be naive T cells, which also appeared more diverse than memory cells. Siplizumab significantly brought down the alloreactive sequences that trace back to unstimulated CD4+ memory cells.

Each sample had roughly 10^5 TCR templates assayed. The method was immunoSEQ multiplex PCR; TCRdb's version includes in-frame clones alone and lacks a portion of them. There are about 69,000 clones in the sample; over 70% occur only once, and under 2% lies in the top ten. Remarks on this clone: Its antigen is undetermined.

Germline values: CDR1 GTSNPN, CDR2 SVGIG (reference sequence). The CDR3 is 13 residues long. V lost 2 bases and J lost 5, with 12 bases in between. Sequencing was done on a sample of Tregs sorted from blood. The gene calls are TRBV30 and TRBJ1-1, with unresolved D. This clonotype was obtained from a human donor in good health. In DNA form, the CDR3 reads TGTGCCTGGAGTCCCCGGGGTCGGACTGAAGCTTTCTTT. This codes for CAWSPRGRTEAFF.